This is a list of T cell receptor beta chains from one sample in a study of cytomegalovirus exposure and HLA in healthy donors. Assay: immunoSEQ multiplex PCR; the TCRdb copy retains only in-frame clones and omits some. The repertoire includes approximately 180,000 clones, about 84% of them detected once, and more than 1.2% sits in the top ten. The specimen sequenced was PBMCs. The receptors derive from a young woman in good health and CMV-seronegative. Both conserved end residues are part of each CDR3. The D gene is left open where the match is weak. Expanded clones are given a class, and other clones once, few, many or no size at all.

V	size	D	J	DNA	CDR3
TRBV6-4	.	TRBD2	TRBJ2-3	TGTGCCAGCAGTGAAAGCGGGGGGCCCACAGATACGCAGTATTTT	CASSESGGPTDTQYF
TRBV7-6	once	.	TRBJ1-3	TGTGCCAGCAGCTTATATTCCGGACGGGGGTACGGCGGGGACACCATATATTTT	CASSLYSGRGYGGDTIYF
TRBV7-8	.	TRBD1	TRBJ2-7	TGTGCCAGCAGCCGACAGGGGGGGGCCTACGAGCAGTACTTC	CASSRQGGAYEQYF
TRBV6-4	.	.	TRBJ1-1	TGTGCCAGCAGTGACCCCGCAGGGTCTGAAGCTTTCTTT	CASSDPAGSEAFF
TRBV9	.	.	TRBJ1-4	TGTGCCAGCAGCGTAGCAGGGTTTGGGGAAAAACTGTTTTTT	CASSVAGFGEKLFF
TRBV2	.	.	TRBJ2-7	TGTGCCAGCAGTGAACATTTCTACGAGCAGTACTTC	CASSEHFYEQYF
TRBV4-1	.	.	TRBJ2-3	TGCGCCTCCTGGGGGGCAGATACGCAGTATTTT	CASWGADTQYF
TRBV5-1	.	.	TRBJ2-5	TGCGCCAGCAGCCCGGAGGGGTTGGAGACCCAGTACTTC	CASSPEGLETQYF
TRBV11-2	.	.	TRBJ2-7	TGTGCCAGCAGCTTAGGGACCGGGACCTACGAGCAGTACTTC	CASSLGTGTYEQYF
TRBV7-9	.	.	TRBJ2-5	TGTGCCAGCAGCTTAGAACTCGTAGAGACCCAGTACTTC	CASSLELVETQYF
TRBV7-8	.	.	TRBJ2-7	TGTGCCAGCAGCCCCGAGGCCCGGATTACCTACGAGCAGTACTTC	CASSPEARITYEQYF
TRBV2	.	TRBD2	TRBJ2-3	TGTGCCAGCAGTGAAACGCGGTTTCCTAGCGGGAGAAACACAGATACGCAGTATTTT	CASSETRFPSGRNTDTQYF
TRBV5-1	.	TRBD2	TRBJ2-3	TGCGCCAGCAGCTCTAGCGGGGGGATCGCAGATACGCAGTATTTT	CASSSSGGIADTQYF
TRBV6-5	.	.	TRBJ1-1	TGTGCCAGCAGTTCCCCCGGCGGGGCAGACGCTTTCTTT	CASSSPGGADAFF
TRBV2	.	.	TRBJ1-6	TGTGCCAGCTCCGGGTCGAGCTCCTATAATTCACCCCTCCACTTT	CASSGSSSYNSPLHF
TRBV11-3	once	.	TRBJ2-3	TGTGCCAGCAGCCCCGGGACTTCCCCACATGGTGATACGCAGTATTTT	CASSPGTSPHGDTQYF
TRBV7-6	.	.	TRBJ1-5	TGTGCCAGCAGCTTAGAGCTGGAGAGGCAGCCCCAGCATTTT	CASSLELERQPQHF
TRBV19	once	TRBD1	TRBJ2-7	TGTGCCAGTAGTATACGGACAGGGGCCTCCTACGAGCAGTACTTC	CASSIRTGASYEQYF
TRBV19	once	TRBD1	TRBJ1-1	TGTGCCAGTAGGGACAGGGGGAACACTGAAGCTTTCTTT	CASRDRGNTEAFF
TRBV9	few	.	TRBJ1-4	TGTGCCAGCAGCGTAGGGCCCCCTGGCGAAAAACTGTTTTTT	CASSVGPPGEKLFF
TRBV5-6	.	TRBD1	TRBJ2-7	TGTGCCAGCAGCCTGATGGGACAGACGGCCGTCTACGAGCAGTACTTC	CASSLMGQTAVYEQYF
TRBV2	.	.	TRBJ1-1	TGTGCCAGCAGCACCTACCAAACAGGGAACACTGAAGCTTTCTTT	CASSTYQTGNTEAFF
TRBV19	once	.	TRBJ1-6	TGTGCCAGTAGTATACCCGGCGGGCATAATTCACCCCTCCACTTT	CASSIPGGHNSPLHF
TRBV7-9	.	.	TRBJ1-1	TGTGCCAGCAGCTACGCCTCAGGTAGCACTGAAGCTTTCTTT	CASSYASGSTEAFF
TRBV30	.	TRBD1	TRBJ1-2	TGTGCCTGGAGTGGTGGACAGGCAATTTCCTATGGCTACACCTTC	CAWSGGQAISYGYTF
TRBV5-1	.	TRBD1	TRBJ1-1	TGCGCCAGCAGCAGGCCGGACAGGGTTGGGACTGAAGCTTTCTTT	CASSRPDRVGTEAFF
TRBV6-9	.	.	TRBJ1-4	TGTGCCAGCAGCCTCAGACGGGGGGAGAATGAAAAACTGTTTTTT	CASSLRRGENEKLFF
TRBV2	.	TRBD2	TRBJ2-7	TGTGCCAGCAGTGGAAGGGCTAGCGGGATTTACGAGCAGTACTTC	CASSGRASGIYEQYF
TRBV12-5	.	TRBD1	TRBJ1-5	TGTGCTAGTGGTTTGGGGACAGGGATCTATAGCAATCAGCCCCAGCATTTT	CASGLGTGIYSNQPQHF
TRBV4-1	.	TRBD1	TRBJ1-1	TGCGCCAGCAGCCAAGACCGGGGGGGGACAGGGAAATTAGGTGAAGCTTTCTTT	CASSQDRGGTGKLGEAFF
TRBV5-1	.	.	TRBJ2-1	TGCGCCAGCAGCTTGGTTTCTAGTCGCTCCTACAATGAGCAGTTCTTC	CASSLVSSRSYNEQFF
TRBV7-6	.	TRBD1	TRBJ1-4	TGTGCCAGCAGTCCCGGACAGGTAGTCGGGAAACTGTTTTTT	CASSPGQVVGKLFF
TRBV30	.	.	TRBJ2-1	TGTGCCTGGAGTGGTACAGAGTACAATGAGCAGTTCTTC	CAWSGTEYNEQFF
TRBV5-1	.	.	TRBJ2-5	TGCGCCAGCAGCTTGGTACTAGTTAAAGAGACCCAGTACTTC	CASSLVLVKETQYF
TRBV19	.	.	TRBJ2-5	TGTGCCAGTAGTTGGGGCCCAGTAGAGACCCAGTACTTC	CASSWGPVETQYF
TRBV6-1	once	.	TRBJ1-4	TGTGCCAGCAGTGAGCGCCGCTCTCGAGGTATGGAAAAACTGTTTTTT	CASSERRSRGMEKLFF
TRBV5-8	.	TRBD2	TRBJ2-3	TGTGCCAGCAGCTCTACCCGACTAGCTGGCGCAGATACGCAGTATTTT	CASSSTRLAGADTQYF
TRBV28	once	TRBD1	TRBJ2-7	TGTGCCAGCAGGAAACTGGACAGGGGCGAGCAGTACTTC	CASRKLDRGEQYF
TRBV7-9	.	TRBD2	TRBJ2-5	TGTGCCAGCAGCTTATACGGGGAGGGGTCCTGGAGACAAGAGACCCAGTACTTC	CASSLYGEGSWRQETQYF
TRBV30	.	TRBD1	TRBJ1-5	TGTGCCTGGAGTACCGGCCCGGGACAGGTCTATAGCAATCAGCCCCAGCATTTT	CAWSTGPGQVYSNQPQHF
TRBV27	.	.	TRBJ2-7	TGTGCCAGCAGTTCCGGGTCGGAATGGCAGTACTTC	CASSSGSEWQYF
TRBV30	.	.	TRBJ1-1	TGTGCCTGGAACACACAGCTGAACACTGAAGCTTTCTTT	CAWNTQLNTEAFF
TRBV2	many	TRBD2	TRBJ2-2	TGTGCCAGCAGTGAGGAGCGGGAGGCCCGGACCGGGGAGCTGTTTTTT	CASSEEREARTGELFF
TRBV4-2	.	TRBD1	TRBJ1-5	TGTGCCAGCAGCCAAGCAGGGGGCTCTAGCAATCAGCCCCAGCATTTT	CASSQAGGSSNQPQHF
TRBV6-1	.	.	TRBJ2-2	TGTGCCAGCAGTCAACTAAGGGGGAGCACCGGGGAGCTGTTTTTT	CASSQLRGSTGELFF
TRBV7-9	.	.	TRBJ1-2	TGTGCCAGCAGCTTCCTACGGGGGGGATATTATGGCTACACCTTC	CASSFLRGGYYGYTF
TRBV30	.	.	TRBJ1-1	TGTGCCTGGAAACTGGACAGTACCATTGTACTGAACACTGAAGCTTTCTTT	CAWKLDSTIVLNTEAFF
TRBV9	.	.	TRBJ1-1	TGTGCCAGCAGCGCCGGCGCCCAAAGGGGCACTGAAGCTTTCTTT	CASSAGAQRGTEAFF
TRBV12-5	.	TRBD2	TRBJ2-7	TGTGCTAGTGGGCGGGAGGGGAACTACGAGCAGTACTTC	CASGREGNYEQYF
TRBV7-2	few	TRBD1	TRBJ1-2	TGTGCCAGCAGCTCCGGACAGGGCCGGATGAAAGGCTACACCTTC	CASSSGQGRMKGYTF
TRBV5-1	.	.	TRBJ2-7	TGCGCCAGCAGCTTTCGCGCGGGCGACTACGAGCAGTACTTC	CASSFRAGDYEQYF
TRBV18	.	.	TRBJ1-2	TGTGCCAGCTCACCCTTGCGCGGGTCAGGCTACACCTTC	CASSPLRGSGYTF
TRBV5-1	.	TRBD2	TRBJ2-5	TGCGCCAGCACCCCGGGAGGGGGCCAAGAGACCCAGTACTTC	CASTPGGGQETQYF
TRBV9	few	.	TRBJ1-1	TGTGCCAGCAGCGAGGGGCATGATAGTAATGAAGCTTTCTTT	CASSEGHDSNEAFF
TRBV5-1	.	TRBD2	TRBJ2-7	TGCGCCAGCAGCTTGGTGGCTAGCGGGAGCTCCTACGAGCAGTACTTC	CASSLVASGSSYEQYF
TRBV7-9	.	TRBD1	TRBJ2-7	TGTGCCAGCAGCAGCGACGCGGGACAGGGAAAAAACTCCTACGAGCAGTACTTC	CASSSDAGQGKNSYEQYF
TRBV6-5	.	.	TRBJ2-1	TGTGCCAGCAGTCCCTCATCAGGGGACAATGAGCAGTTCTTC	CASSPSSGDNEQFF
TRBV2	.	TRBD2	TRBJ2-7	TGTGCCAGCAAGCTGGGACTAGCGGGAAGTGAGCAGTACTTC	CASKLGLAGSEQYF
TRBV15	.	TRBD1	TRBJ2-7	TGTGCCACCAGCAGAGATTTAGTGGGCAGGGGGTTGGACGAGCAGTACTTC	CATSRDLVGRGLDEQYF